This T cell receptor beta chain stems from a study of T cell changes during pregnancy in multiple sclerosis. Germline V lookup: CDR1 SGDLS, CDR2 YYNGEE. This CDR3 is 15 amino acids long. The J segment lost 4 bases and the V segment lost 4 bases, leaving 7 bases of the junction unmatched. The data were produced by immunoSEQ multiplex PCR, yet TCRdb's version contains in-frame clones alone and is incomplete. The sample includes tens of thousands of clones, over 90% of them seen just once. This specimen was peripheral blood, taken in the second trimester of pregnancy. The chain combines TRBV9 with TRBJ1-1, with TRBD1 matching 10 bases. The source of this sequence is a female donor with multiple sclerosis, enrolled in a pregnancy study. This CDR3 is CASSRTGGRSTEAFF. The CDR3 DNA reads TGTGCCAGCAGCAGGACAGGGGGTCGGTCCACTGAAGCTTTCTTT.